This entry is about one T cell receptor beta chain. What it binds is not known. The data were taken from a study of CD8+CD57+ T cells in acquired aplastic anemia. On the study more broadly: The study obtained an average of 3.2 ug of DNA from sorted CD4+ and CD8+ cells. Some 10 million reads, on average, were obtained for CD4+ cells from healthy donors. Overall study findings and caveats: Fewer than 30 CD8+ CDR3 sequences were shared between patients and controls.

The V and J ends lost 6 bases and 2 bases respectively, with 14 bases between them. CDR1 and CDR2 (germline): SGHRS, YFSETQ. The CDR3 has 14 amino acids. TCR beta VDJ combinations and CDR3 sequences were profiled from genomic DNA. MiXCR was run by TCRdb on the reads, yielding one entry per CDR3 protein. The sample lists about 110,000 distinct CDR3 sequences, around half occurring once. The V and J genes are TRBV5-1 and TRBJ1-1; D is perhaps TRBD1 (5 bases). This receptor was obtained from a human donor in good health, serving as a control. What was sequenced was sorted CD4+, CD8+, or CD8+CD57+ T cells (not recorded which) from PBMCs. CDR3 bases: TGCGCCAGCATGCAGGGTACGGTTAACACTGAAGCTTTCTTT. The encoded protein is CASMQGTVNTEAFF.